This T cell receptor (beta chain) was sequenced during a study of blood T cell repertoires in COVID-19. Overall study: In each case, the material was cDNA or gDNA derived from T cells, B-cell-depleted T cells, or PBMCs.

CDR3 length equals 14 residues. CDR1 MNHEY and CDR2 SMNVEV come from the germline V gene (reference sequence). V was clipped by 4 bases and J by 9 bases; unmatched bases: 4. Original data processing: Reference gene primer amplification gave estimated nucleated cell counts. The assay was immunoSEQ multiplex PCR, and TCRdb's table has in-frame clones only and misses some. That table is the source of V, J and clone size, and D and trimming were worked out from the DNA. This table has 250,000 to 300,000 clones, approximately 91% appearing once. The material sequenced was peripheral blood. The sequence was obtained from a woman younger than 45 with COVID-19, enrolled during active disease. The chain joins TRBV27 to TRBJ1-6, with TRBD1 matching 9 bases. The DNA for the CDR3 is TGTGCCAGCAGTTGGACAGGGGTGATTTCACCCCTCCACTTT. As protein: CASSWTGVISPLHF.